The clone carrying this T cell receptor beta chain was detected only once. This sample was included in a study of TIL therapy for anti-PD-1-resistant metastatic lung cancer. The CDR3 runs 14 residues. Germline V gene sequence: CDR1 LGHNA, CDR2 YNFKEQ. V was clipped by 1 base and J by 10 bases, with 15 bases between them. Noted time point: pre-treatment sample, taken before nivolumab and TIL therapy. Pleural nodules or supraclavicular lymph nodes made up most of the excised metastases sampled. The libraries were made with immunoSEQ v3. Produced via immunoSEQ multiplex PCR; TCRdb's table is partial and in-frame only. The sample has about 95,000 clones; approximately 65% are singletons.

This receptor was obtained from a person between 30 and 80 years old with non-small cell lung cancer. This specimen was tumor tissue, taken at baseline. This chain connects TRBV4-2 to TRBJ2-3; D gene uncertain. CDR3 region: CASSQVAQETAQYF. Written as DNA, the CDR3 is TGTGCCAGCAGCCAAGTGGCCCAAGAGACCGCGCAGTATTTT.